The source of this T cell receptor beta chain is a study of vaccination effects on CD4 cells after COVID-19. Remarks on this clone: What it binds is unknown.

Prior to sequencing, the ViraFEST assay stimulated PBMC with viral peptide pools, which expanded the antigen-specific CD4+ T cells. Isolation of CD4+ T cells took place after more than 9 days of culture. SARS-CoV-2 infected the person between March and December 2020, as confirmed by PCR. Profiled with immunoSEQ multiplex PCR; TCRdb holds only in-frame clones, not every one. Of 30,000 or so clones in the sample, just over 70% are singletons; the top ten hold under 35%. The germline V and J ends were trimmed by 5 bases and 0 bases, with 5 bases remaining between them. This CDR3 is built from 13 residues.

The chain has TRBV12-3 or TRBV12-4 and TRBJ1-5; no firm D call. This specimen was CD4+ T cells from PBMCs cultured with a peptide pool, taken before COVID-19 vaccination. The receptor was derived from a human donor who had a prior SARS-CoV-2 infection. CDR3 in amino acids: CASSAYSNQPQHF. CDR3 nucleotides: TGTGCCAGCAGTGCCTATAGCAATCAGCCCCAGCATTTT.